This TCR beta chain was retrieved from a study of blood T cell repertoires in COVID-19 (dated by TCRdb to the early 2020s). About the investigation overall: Collaborator samples came from the United States, Italy and Spain and covered acute and convalescent phases of COVID-19. The prospective study material was composed of cDNA or gDNA derived from T cells, B-cell-depleted T cells, or PBMCs. The dataset comprised deeply sampled blood TCRbeta repertoires from subjects exposed to, actively infected with, or recovered from COVID-19. The repertoires were released in a freely available public database intended as a resource for research on the immune response to SARS-CoV-2. The samples were drawn from two sources: the first 160 participants of the ongoing ImmuneRACE study, and 950 to 1,500 subjects contributed by 6 global collaborators. The sample metadata nearly always contained a de-identified subject ID, COVID-19 status, age in years and sex. HLA class I and class II types, where available, came from metadata supplied by the sample provider rather than from assay-based typing.

The germline V gene (reference sequence) provides CDR1 MNHEY and CDR2 SMNVEV. Inclusive of the bounding cysteine and phenylalanine, the CDR3 is 12 residues long. The sequence is cut down to CDR3 DNA, 36 bases in frame from base 1. At the junction V is shortened by 6 bases and J by 9 bases, with 13 bases in between. A word on this clone: Its antigen is currently not known. Base qualities were left out, and no much larger clone turns up one base away.

Collaborating institutions collected whole blood in K2EDTA tubes following their own protocols. For TCRbeta analysis, collaborators shipped samples in one of three forms: frozen whole blood, isolated PBMCs, or DNA extracted from either of those sample types. TCRbeta CDR3 regions were amplified from genomic DNA by means of the immunoSEQ Assay, a bias-controlled multiplex PCR. The study's processing was this. Nucleated cell counts per sample were estimated from amplification of reference gene primers within the assay. To quantify the absolute abundance of each unique TCRbeta CDR3 rearrangement, sequence reads were collapsed and filtered. For each sample, productive Simpson clonality was calculated by taking the square root of Simpson's diversity index across productive rearrangements. This is the immuneACCESS table as TCRdb keeps it, with only in-frame sequences that have V and J called. A part of the clones is gone; compared with another copy, unresolved V genes explain less than half, and the rest is unexplained. The D gene and trimming were derived from the DNA, and the V and J assignments and clone size from that table. Here the sample has about 360,000 clones; approximately 80% occur a single time. 0.85% to 1.3% of the sample is held by the ten biggest clonotypes.

The study at large found these results: How much clinical and demographic metadata was included differed by source and by participant, and the metadata was provided uncurated.

Sequencing input: peripheral blood. Recombination connected TRBV27 to TRBJ2-3; a weak D assignment points to TRBD2 (5 bases agree). The clonotype originates from a human donor with acute or convalescent COVID-19. The donor label of this sample is uncertain. The nucleotide sequence reads as follows: TGTGCCAGCAGGGACTGGACCCAAACGCAGTATTTT. This is translated as CASRDWTQTQYF.